This T cell receptor beta chain was recorded in a study of shared clonotypes between healthy human individuals. Using immunoSEQ multiplex PCR, the repertoire was profiled, and TCRdb retains in-frame clones only, with some absent. The sample has 2 million to 2.5 million clones, roughly 93% seen once. This CDR3 contains 15 residues. Germline values: CDR1 GTSNPN, CDR2 SVGIG (reference sequence). Losses at the gene ends were 5 bases for V and 0 bases for J; bases not matched to a gene: 8. This clone was recorded a few times. The chain carries TRBV30 and TRBJ1-1; 8 bases align to TRBD1. The receptor was derived from a man between 18 and 35 years old in good health. Some clones in this sample may be carry-over from other donors' samples. Source material: naive CD4+ T cells from PBMCs. The subset was: CD45RA+ positively selected. The DNA of the CDR3 is TGTGCCTGGGGAAGACAGGGGTGGATGAACACTGAAGCTTTCTTT. Its protein is CAWGRQGWMNTEAFF.